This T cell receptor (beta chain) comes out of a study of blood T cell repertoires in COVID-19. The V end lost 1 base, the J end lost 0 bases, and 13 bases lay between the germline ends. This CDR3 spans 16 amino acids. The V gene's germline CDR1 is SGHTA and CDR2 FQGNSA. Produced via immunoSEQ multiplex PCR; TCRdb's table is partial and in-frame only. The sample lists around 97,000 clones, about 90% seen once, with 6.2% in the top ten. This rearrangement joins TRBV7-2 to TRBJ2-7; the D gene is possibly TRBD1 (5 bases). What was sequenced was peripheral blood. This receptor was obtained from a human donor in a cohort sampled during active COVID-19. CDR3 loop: CASSLVMGQNSYEQYF. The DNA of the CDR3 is TGTGCCAGCAGCTTAGTAATGGGGCAGAACTCCTACGAGCAGTACTTC.